The clone carrying this T cell receptor beta chain was detected ten times or more. Its antigen remains unknown. Both TRBC1 and TRBC2 were covered by a beta constant-region primer of two equimolar oligonucleotides. TCRdb reanalysed the UMI-ligation and nested PCR reads using MiXCR and keeps one entry per CDR3 protein. Found here are 84,000 or so distinct CDR3 sequences, 7% of them singletons; the top ten hold roughly 1.6%. The V end was cut by 1 base, the J end by 0 bases, with 10 bases between. Per the germline V gene, CDR1 is LGHNA and CDR2 is YNFKEQ. The CDR3 sequence is 16 residues long. The data derive from a study of naive and memory T cell subsets. Notes on the study in general: Clonotypes are single alpha or beta chains, not paired receptors.

Sample: central memory CD4+ T cells from blood. The chain is built from TRBV4-2 and TRBJ1-3, with D unresolved. This TCR derives from a human donor in good health. The CDR3 loop is CASSQVVAGSGNTIYF. CDR3 sequence (DNA): TGTGCCAGCAGCCAAGTAGTAGCAGGCTCTGGAAACACCATATATTTT.